This TCR beta chain was identified in a study of human T cells and chemical hapten exposure. Whole-study context: The cohort included alopecia areata under or over 50% scalp, totalis and universalis. The study, taken as a whole, reports: TCRs at a frequency above 1 in 1000 stayed unchanged with DPC sensitization. The formation of large CDR3 similarity clusters by expanded TCRs significantly exceeded that of controls.

TCRdb reanalysed the RACE reads using MiXCR and keeps one entry per CDR3 protein. Here the sample spans more than 250,000 distinct CDR3 sequences, approximately 8.4% being singletons. There are 14 residues in the CDR3. J was trimmed by 2 bases and V by 2 bases; bases with no gene match: 1. Germline V gene sequence: CDR1 SGDLS, CDR2 YYNGEE. As to time point: pre-sensitization, week 0. Treatment meaning: therapeutic diphenylcyclopropenone sensitization with weekly scalp DPC. With respect to this clonotype: As yet, its antigen is unknown.

This chain links TRBV9 with TRBJ2-7; 10 bases map to TRBD1. The material sequenced was whole blood, taken in connection with sensitization to the hapten diphenylcyclopropenone (DPC). The sequence came from a woman between 40 and 50 years old with alopecia areata. Some clones in this sample may be carry-over from other donors' samples. The CDR3 sequence is CASSVGTGAYEQYF. As DNA, the CDR3 is TGTGCCAGCAGCGTTGGGACAGGGGCCTACGAGCAGTACTTC.